This TCR beta chain was sequenced in a study of blood T cell repertoires in COVID-19. Study-level background: The study drew acute and convalescent COVID-19 samples from the United States, Italy and Spain. T cells, B-cell-depleted T cells, or PBMCs provided the cDNA or gDNA that served as material.

This CDR3 region has 15 residues. Germline lookup yields CDR1 MDHEN and CDR2 SYDVKM. Trimming removed 8 bases from V and 1 base from J, with 15 bases in between. Authors' methods: Using reference gene primer amplification, nucleated cell counts were estimated. Profiling relied on immunoSEQ multiplex PCR, and the TCRdb table lists in-frame clones only, not all of them. The DNA was the basis for D and trimming; V, J and clone size are from that table. The sample lists approximately 93,000 clones; more than 75% were seen once. The chain combines TRBV28 with TRBJ1-5, with no clear D. Sequenced material: peripheral blood. This clonotype was sampled from a human donor in a cohort sampled during active COVID-19. In DNA form, the CDR3 reads TGTGCCAGCTCAAGGGAGGGTACGAGCAATCAGCCCCAGCATTTT. This sequence encodes CASSREGTSNQPQHF.